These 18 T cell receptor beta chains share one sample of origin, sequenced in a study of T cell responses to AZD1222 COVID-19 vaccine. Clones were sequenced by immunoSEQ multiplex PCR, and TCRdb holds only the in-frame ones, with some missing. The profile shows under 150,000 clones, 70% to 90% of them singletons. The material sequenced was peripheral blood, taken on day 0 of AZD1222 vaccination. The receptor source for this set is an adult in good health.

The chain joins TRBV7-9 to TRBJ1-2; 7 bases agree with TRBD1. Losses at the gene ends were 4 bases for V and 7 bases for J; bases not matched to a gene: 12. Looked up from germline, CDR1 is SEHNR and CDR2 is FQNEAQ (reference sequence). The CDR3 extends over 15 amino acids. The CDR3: CASSSRETGVTGYTF. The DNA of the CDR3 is TGTGCCAGCAGCTCCCGGGAAACAGGGGTGACTGGCTACACCTTC.

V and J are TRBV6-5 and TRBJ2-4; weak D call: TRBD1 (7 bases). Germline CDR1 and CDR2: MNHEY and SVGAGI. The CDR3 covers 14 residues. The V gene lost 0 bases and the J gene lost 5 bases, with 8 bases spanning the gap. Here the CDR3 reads CASSYSRGENIQYF. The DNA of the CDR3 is TGTGCCAGCAGTTACTCCAGGGGGGAAAACATTCAGTACTTC.

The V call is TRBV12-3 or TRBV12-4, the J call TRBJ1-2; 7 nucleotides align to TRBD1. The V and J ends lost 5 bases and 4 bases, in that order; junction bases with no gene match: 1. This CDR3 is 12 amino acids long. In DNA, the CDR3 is TGTGCCAGCAGTAGACAGGGCTATGGCTACACCTTC. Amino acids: CASSRQGYGYTF.

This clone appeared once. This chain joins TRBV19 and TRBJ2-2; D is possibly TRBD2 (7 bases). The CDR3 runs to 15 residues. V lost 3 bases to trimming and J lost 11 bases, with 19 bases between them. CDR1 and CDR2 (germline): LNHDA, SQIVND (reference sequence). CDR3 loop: CASSMLVGAGVELFF. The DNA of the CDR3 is TGTGCCAGTAGTATGCTGGTGGGGGCGGGGGTTGAGCTGTTTTTT.

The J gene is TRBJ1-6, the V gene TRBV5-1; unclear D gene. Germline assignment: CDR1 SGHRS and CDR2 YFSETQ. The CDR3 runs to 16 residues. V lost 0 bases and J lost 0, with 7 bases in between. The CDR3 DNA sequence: TGCGCCAGCAGCTTGGACTCCCGCTCCTATAATTCACCCCTCCACTTT. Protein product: CASSLDSRSYNSPLHF. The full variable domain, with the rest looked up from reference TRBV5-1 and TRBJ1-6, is KAGVTQTPRYLIKTRGQQVTLSCSPISGHRSVSWYQQTPGQGLQFLFEYFSETQRNKGNFPGRFSGRQFSNSRSEMNVSTLELGDSALYLCASSLDSRSYNSPLHFGNGTRLTVT.

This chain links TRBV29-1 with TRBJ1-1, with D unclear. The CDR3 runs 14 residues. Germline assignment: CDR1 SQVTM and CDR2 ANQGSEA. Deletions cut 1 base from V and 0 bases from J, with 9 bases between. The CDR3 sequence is CSVEVRRMNTEAFF. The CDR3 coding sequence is TGCAGCGTTGAAGTCAGGCGTATGAACACTGAAGCTTTCTTT.

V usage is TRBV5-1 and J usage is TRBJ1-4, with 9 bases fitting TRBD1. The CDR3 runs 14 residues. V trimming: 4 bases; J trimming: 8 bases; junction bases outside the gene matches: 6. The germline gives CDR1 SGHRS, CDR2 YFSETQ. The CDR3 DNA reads TGCGCCAGCAGCCCGGGACAGGGAAACGAAAAACTGTTTTTT. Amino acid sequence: CASSPGQGNEKLFF.

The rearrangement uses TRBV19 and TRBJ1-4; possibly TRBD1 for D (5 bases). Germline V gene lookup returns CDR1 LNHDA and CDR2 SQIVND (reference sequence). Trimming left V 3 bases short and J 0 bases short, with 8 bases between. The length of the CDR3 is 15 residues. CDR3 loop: CASSIWGATNEKLFF. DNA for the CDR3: TGTGCCAGTAGTATTTGGGGCGCAACTAATGAAAAACTGTTTTTT. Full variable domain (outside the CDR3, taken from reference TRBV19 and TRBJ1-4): DGGITQSPKYLFRKEGQNVTLSCEQNLNHDAMYWYRQDPGQGLRLIYYSQIVNDFQKGDIAEGYSVSREKKESFPLTVTSAQKNPTAFYLCASSIWGATNEKLFFGSGTQLSVL.

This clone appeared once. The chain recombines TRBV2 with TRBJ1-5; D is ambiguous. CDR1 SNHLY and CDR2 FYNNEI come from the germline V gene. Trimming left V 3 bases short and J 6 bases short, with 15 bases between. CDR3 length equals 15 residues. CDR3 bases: TGTGCCAGCAGTGAGGAGCCTAGGAGCGGTCAGCCCCAGCATTTT. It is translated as CASSEEPRSGQPQHF.

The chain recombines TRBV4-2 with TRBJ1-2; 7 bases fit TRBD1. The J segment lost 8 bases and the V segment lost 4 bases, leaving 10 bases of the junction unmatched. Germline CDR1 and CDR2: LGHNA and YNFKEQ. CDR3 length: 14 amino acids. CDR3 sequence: CASSPREGAWGYTF. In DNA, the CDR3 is TGTGCCAGCAGCCCGAGGGAGGGGGCCTGGGGCTACACCTTC.

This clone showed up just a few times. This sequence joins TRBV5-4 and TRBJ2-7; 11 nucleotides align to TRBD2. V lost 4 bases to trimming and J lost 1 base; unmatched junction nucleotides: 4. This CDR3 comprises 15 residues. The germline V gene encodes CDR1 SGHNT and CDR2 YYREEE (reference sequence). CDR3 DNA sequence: TGTGCCAGCAGCCAACTAGCGGGAGCATCCTACGAGCAGTACTTC. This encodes CASSQLAGASYEQYF. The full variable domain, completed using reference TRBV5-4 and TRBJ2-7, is ETGVTQSPTHLIKTRGQQVTLRCSSQSGHNTVSWYQQALGQGPQFIFQYYREEENGRGNFPPRFSGLQFPNYSSELNVNALELDDSALYLCASSQLAGASYEQYFGPGTRLTVT.

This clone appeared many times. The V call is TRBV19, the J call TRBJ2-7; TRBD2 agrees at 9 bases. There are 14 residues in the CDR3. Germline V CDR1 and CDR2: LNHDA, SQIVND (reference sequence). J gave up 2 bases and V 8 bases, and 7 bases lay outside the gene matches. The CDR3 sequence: CASGKREAPYEQYF. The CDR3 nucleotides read TGTGCCAGTGGGAAGCGGGAGGCCCCCTACGAGCAGTACTTC.

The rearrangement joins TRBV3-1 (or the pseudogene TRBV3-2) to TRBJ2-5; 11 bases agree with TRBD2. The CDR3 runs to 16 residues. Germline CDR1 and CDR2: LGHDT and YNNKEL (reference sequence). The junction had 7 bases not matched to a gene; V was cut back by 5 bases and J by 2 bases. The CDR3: CASSKFGTSGQETQYF. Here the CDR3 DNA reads TGTGCCAGCAGCAAATTCGGGACTAGCGGACAAGAGACCCAGTACTTC.

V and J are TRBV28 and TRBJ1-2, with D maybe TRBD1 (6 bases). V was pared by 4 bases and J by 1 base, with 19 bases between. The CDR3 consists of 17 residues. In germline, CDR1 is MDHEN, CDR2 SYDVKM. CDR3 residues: CASSSGVGIIVNYGYTF. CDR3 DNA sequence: TGTGCCAGCAGTTCAGGGGTAGGAATAATCGTTAACTATGGCTACACCTTC.

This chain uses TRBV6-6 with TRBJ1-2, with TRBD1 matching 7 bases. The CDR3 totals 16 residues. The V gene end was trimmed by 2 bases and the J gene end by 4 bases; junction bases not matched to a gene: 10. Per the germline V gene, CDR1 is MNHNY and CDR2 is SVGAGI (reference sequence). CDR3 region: CASSYAGGQAVYGYTF. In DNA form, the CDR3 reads TGTGCCAGCAGTTACGCGGGCGGACAGGCCGTCTATGGCTACACCTTC.

CDR3 sequence (DNA): TGCGCCAGCAGCGTCGAGGAGTACAACACTGAAGCTTTCTTT. This sequence encodes CASSVEEYNTEAFF. The V call is TRBV5-1, the J call TRBJ1-1; D remains unclear. The CDR3 covers 14 residues. From germline, CDR1 is SGHRS and CDR2 YFSETQ. V was cut by 4 bases and J by 2 bases, with 12 bases left in between.

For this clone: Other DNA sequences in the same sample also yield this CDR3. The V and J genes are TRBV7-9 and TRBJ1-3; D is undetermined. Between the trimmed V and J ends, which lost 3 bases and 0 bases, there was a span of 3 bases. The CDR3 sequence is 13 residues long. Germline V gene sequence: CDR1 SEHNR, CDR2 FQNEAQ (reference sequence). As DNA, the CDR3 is TGTGCCAGCAGCTTGAGCTCTGGAAACACCATATATTTT. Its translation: CASSLSSGNTIYF.

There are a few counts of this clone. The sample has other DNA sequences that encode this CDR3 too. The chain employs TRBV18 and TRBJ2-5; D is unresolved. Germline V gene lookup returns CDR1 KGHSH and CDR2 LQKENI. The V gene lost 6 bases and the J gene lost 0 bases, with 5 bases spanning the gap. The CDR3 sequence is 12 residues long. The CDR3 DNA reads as TGTGCCAGCTCCCTGTACCAAGAGACCCAGTACTTC. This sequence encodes CASSLYQETQYF.